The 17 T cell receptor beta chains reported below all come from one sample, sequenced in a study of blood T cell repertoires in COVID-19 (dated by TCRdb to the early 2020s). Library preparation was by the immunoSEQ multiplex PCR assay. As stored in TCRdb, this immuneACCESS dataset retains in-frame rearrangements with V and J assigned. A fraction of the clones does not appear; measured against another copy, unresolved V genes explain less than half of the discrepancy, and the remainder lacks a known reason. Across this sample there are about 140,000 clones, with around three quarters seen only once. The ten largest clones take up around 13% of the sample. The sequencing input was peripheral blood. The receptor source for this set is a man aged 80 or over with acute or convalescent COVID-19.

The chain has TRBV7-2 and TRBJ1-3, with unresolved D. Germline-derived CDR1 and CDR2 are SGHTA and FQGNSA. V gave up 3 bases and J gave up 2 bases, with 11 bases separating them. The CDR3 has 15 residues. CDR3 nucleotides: TGTGCCAGCAGCTTGAGGAACCTGCCTGGAAACACCATATATTTT. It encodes CASSLRNLPGNTIYF.

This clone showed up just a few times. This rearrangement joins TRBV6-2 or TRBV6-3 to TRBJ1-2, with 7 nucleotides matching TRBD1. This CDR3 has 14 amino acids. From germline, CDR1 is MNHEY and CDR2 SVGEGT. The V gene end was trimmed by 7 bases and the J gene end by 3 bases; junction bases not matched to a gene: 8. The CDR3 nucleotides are TGTGCCAGCACCCCGGGACAGAACTACTATGGCTACACCTTC. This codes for CASTPGQNYYGYTF.

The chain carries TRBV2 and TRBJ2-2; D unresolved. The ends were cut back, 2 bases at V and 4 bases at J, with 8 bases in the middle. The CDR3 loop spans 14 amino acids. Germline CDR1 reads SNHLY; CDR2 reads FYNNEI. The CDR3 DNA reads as TGTGCCAGCAGTGAATTCGGTGCCACCGGGGAGCTGTTTTTT. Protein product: CASSEFGATGELFF.

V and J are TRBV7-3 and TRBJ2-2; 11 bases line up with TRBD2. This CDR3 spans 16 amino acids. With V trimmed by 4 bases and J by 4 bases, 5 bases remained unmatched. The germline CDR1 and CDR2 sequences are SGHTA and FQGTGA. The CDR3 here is CASSSLAGGITGELFF. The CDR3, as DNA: TGTGCCAGCAGCTCGCTAGCGGGGGGCATCACCGGGGAGCTGTTTTTT.

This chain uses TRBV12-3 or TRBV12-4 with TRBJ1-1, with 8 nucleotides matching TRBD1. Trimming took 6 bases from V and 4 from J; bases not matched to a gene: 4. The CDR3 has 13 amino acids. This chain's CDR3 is CASRFTGGTEAFF. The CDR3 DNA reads TGTGCCAGCAGATTCACAGGGGGCACTGAAGCTTTCTTT.

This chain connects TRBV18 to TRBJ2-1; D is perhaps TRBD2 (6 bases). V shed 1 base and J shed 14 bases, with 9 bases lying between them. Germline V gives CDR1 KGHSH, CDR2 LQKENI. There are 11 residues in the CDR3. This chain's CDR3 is CASSPQRGKFF. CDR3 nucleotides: TGTGCCAGCTCACCACAACGGGGGAAGTTCTTC.

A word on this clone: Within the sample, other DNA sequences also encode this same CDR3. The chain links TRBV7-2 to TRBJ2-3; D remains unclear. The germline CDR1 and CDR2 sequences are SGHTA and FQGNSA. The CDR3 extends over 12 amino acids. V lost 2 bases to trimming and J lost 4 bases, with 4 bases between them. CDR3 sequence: CASSLLADTQYF. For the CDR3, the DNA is TGTGCCAGCAGCTTACTAGCAGATACGCAGTATTTT.

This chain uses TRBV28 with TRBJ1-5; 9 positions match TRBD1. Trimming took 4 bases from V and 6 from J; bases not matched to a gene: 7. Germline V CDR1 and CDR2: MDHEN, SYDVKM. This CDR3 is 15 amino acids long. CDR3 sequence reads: CASSSGQGGGQPQHF. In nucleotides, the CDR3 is TGTGCCAGCAGTTCGGGACAGGGAGGGGGTCAGCCCCAGCATTTT. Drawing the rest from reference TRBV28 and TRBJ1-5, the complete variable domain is DVKVTQSSRYLVKRTGEKVFLECVQDMDHENMFWYRQDPGLGLRLIYFSYDVKMKEKGDIPEGYSVSREKKERFSLILESASTNQTSMYLCASSSGQGGGQPQHFGDGTRLSIL.

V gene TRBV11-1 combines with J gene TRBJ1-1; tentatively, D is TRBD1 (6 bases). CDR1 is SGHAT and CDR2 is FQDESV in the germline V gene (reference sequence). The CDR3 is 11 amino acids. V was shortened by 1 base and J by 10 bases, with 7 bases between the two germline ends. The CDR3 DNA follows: TGTGCCAGCAGCTTAGGGGACACAGCTTTCTTT. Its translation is CASSLGDTAFF.

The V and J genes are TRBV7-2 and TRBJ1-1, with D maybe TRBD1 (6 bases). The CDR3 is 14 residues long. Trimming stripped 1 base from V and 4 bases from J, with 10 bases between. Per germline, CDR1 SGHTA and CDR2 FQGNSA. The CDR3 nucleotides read TGTGCCAGCAGCTTAGGACAGGTGGTCACTGAAGCTTTCTTT. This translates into CASSLGQVVTEAFF.

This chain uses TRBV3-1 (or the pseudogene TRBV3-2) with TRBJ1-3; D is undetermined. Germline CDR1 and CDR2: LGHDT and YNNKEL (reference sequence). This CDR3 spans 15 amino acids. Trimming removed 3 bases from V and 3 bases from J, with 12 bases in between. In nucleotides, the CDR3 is TGTGCCAGCAGCCAGCCCGCGGGGATTGGAAACACCATATATTTT. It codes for CASSQPAGIGNTIYF.

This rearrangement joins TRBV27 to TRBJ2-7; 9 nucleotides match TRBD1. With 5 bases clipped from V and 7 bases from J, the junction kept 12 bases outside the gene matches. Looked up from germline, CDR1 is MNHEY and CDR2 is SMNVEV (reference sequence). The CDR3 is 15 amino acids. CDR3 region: CASSVPGQGIFEQYF. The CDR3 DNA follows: TGTGCCAGCAGTGTTCCGGGACAGGGAATATTTGAGCAGTACTTC.

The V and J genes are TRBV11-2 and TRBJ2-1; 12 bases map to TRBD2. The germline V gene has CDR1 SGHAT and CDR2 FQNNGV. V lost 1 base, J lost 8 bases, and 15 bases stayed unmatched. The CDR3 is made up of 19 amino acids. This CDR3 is CASSLGDPLAGGPLDEQFF. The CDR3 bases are TGTGCCAGCAGCTTAGGGGACCCCCTAGCGGGGGGGCCACTTGATGAGCAGTTCTTC.

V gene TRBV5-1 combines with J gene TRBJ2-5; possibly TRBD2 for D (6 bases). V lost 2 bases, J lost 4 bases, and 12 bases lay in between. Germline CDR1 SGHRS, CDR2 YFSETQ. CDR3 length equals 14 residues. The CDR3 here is CASSLGGLGETQYF. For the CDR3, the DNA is TGCGCCAGCAGCTTAGGAGGGCTCGGAGAGACCCAGTACTTC.

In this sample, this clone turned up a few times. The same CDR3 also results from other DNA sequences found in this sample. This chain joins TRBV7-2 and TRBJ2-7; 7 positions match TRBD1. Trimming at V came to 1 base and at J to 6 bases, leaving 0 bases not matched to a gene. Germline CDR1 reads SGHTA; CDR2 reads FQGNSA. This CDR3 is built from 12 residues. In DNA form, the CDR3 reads TGTGCCAGCAGCTTAGACAGGGGCGAGCAGTACTTC. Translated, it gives CASSLDRGEQYF.

CDR3 in amino acids: CASSKEGLLFSGNTIYF. The DNA for the CDR3 is TGTGCCAGCAGCAAAGAAGGCCTACTATTCTCTGGAAACACCATATATTTT. This chain joins TRBV7-2 and TRBJ1-3; D call uncertain. This CDR3 contains 17 residues. V lost 5 bases to trimming and J lost 0 bases, with 17 bases between them. Germline assignment: CDR1 SGHTA and CDR2 FQGNSA.

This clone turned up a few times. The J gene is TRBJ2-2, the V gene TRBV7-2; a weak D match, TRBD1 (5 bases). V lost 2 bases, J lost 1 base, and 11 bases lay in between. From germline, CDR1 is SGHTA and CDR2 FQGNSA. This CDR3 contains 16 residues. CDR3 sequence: CASSLNGRENTGELFF. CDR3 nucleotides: TGTGCCAGCAGCTTAAATGGCAGGGAGAACACCGGGGAGCTGTTTTTT.